This T cell receptor (beta chain) comes out of a study of CD8+CD57+ T cells in acquired aplastic anemia. This clonotype was seen ten or more times. All patients picked for sequencing had shown, by flow cytometry, an expansion of CD8+CD57+ cells. Profiling that covered TCR beta VDJ and CDR3 relied on genomic DNA as its template. MiXCR, run by TCRdb on the reads, gives a single entry per CDR3 protein. The profile covers around 200,000 distinct CDR3 sequences, with less than 50% appearing a single time and about an eighth taken by the ten largest. V was cut by 4 bases and J by 6 bases, with 18 bases left in between. CDR1 is SGDLS and CDR2 is YYNGEE in the germline V gene. The CDR3 consists of 15 residues.

The sequenced sample consisted of sorted CD4+, CD8+, or CD8+CD57+ T cells (not recorded which) from PBMCs. The rearrangement links TRBV9 to TRBJ2-3; tentatively, D is TRBD1 (7 bases). This TCR was sampled from a human donor with aplastic anemia. The CDR3 nucleotides are TGTGCCAGCAGCCCGCCAGGGGGGACACGGGATACGCAGTATTTT. It yields the protein CASSPPGGTRDTQYF.